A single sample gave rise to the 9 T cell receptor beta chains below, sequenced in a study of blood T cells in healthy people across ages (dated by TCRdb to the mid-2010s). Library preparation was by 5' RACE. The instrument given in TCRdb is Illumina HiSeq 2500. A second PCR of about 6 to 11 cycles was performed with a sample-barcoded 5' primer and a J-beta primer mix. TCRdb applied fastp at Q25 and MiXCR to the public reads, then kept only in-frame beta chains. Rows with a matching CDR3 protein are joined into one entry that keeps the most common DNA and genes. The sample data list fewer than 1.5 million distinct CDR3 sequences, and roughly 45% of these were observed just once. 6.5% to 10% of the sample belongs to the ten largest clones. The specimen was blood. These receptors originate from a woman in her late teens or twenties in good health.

CDR3 DNA: TGTGCCAGCAGCCCACACCCGACAGCAAACACTGAAGCTTTCTTT. Protein product: CASSPHPTANTEAFF. This chain links TRBV7-7 with TRBJ1-1; weak D call: TRBD1 (5 bases). The CDR3 loop spans 15 amino acids. CDR1 is SSHAT, CDR2 FNYEAQ, per germline (reference sequence). V was clipped by 5 bases and J by 2 bases, with 15 bases between them.

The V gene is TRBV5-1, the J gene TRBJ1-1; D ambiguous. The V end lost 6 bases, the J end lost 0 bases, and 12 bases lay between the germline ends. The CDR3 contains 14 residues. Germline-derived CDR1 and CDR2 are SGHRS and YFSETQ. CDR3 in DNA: TGCGCCAGCAAGAAGACGTCAATGAACACTGAAGCTTTCTTT. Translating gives CASKKTSMNTEAFF.

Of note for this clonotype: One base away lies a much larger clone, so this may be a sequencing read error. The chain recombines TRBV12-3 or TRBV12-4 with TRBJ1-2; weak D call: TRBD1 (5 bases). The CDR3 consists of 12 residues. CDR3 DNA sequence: TGTTCCAGCAGTTCAGGGAGAGGTGGCTACACCTTC. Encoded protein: CSSSSGRGGYTF.

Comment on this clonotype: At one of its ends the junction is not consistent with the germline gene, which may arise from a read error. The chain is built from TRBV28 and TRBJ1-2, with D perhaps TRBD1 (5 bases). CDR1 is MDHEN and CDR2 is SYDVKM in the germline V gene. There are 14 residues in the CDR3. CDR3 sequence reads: CASSSEDSNYGYTF. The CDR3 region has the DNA TGTGCTAGCAGTTCCGAAGACAGTAACTATGGCTACACCTTC.

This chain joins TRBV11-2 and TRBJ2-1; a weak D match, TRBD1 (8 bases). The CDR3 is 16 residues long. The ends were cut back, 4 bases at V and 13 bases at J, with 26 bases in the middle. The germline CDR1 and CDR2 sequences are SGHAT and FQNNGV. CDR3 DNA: TGTGCCAGCAGCTGGGGGGGAGCCGGGACAGGAAACGCACAGTTCTTC. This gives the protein CASSWGGAGTGNAQFF.

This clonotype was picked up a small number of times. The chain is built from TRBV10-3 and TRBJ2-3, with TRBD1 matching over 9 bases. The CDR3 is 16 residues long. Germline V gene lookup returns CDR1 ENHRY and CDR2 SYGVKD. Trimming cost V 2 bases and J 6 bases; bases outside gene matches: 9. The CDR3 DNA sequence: TGTGCCATCAGTGAGAACGGGGACAGGGTCGGGGATACGCAGTATTTT. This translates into CAISENGDRVGDTQYF.

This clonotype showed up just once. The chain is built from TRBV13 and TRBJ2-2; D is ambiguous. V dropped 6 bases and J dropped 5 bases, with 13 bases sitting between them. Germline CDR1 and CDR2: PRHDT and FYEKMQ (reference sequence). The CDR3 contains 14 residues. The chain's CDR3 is CASRPASDTGELFF. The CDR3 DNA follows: TGTGCCAGCAGACCCGCTAGTGATACCGGGGAGCTGTTTTTT.

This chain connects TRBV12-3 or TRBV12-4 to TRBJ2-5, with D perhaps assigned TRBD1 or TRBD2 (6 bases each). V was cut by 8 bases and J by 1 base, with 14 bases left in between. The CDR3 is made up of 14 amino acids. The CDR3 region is CASAPGGSQETQYF. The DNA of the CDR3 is TGTGCCAGCGCCCCCGGGGGCTCCCAAGAGACCCAGTACTTC.

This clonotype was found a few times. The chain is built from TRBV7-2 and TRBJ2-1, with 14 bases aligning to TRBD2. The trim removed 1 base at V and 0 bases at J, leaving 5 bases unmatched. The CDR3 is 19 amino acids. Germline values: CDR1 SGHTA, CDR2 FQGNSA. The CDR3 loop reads CASSLVGTSGSPSYNEQFF. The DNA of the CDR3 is TGTGCCAGCAGCTTAGTAGGGACTAGCGGGAGCCCCTCCTACAATGAGCAGTTCTTC.